This passage covers 28 T cell receptor beta chains from one sample sequenced in a study of tumor-infiltrating lymphocytes in primary liver carcinoma. TCR beta cDNA was prepared out of roughly 0.45 ug total RNA by means of a constant-region primer. Investigators got TCR beta libraries out of three nested multiplex PCR rounds, done with slightly modified ARM-PCR. Running 10 cycles apiece, the first two PCR rounds relied on TRBV1-TRBV30 forward primers together with a C-beta reverse primer. TCRdb reprocessed the multiplex PCR reads with MiXCR, giving one entry per CDR3 protein. The table records 50,000 to 60,000 distinct CDR3 sequences, roughly 80% of them present only once. The source material, roughly 18-33 mg of unsorted bulk tissue, was used to co-extract RNA and DNA. Material: liver tumor tissue from sampling region 5. Subset given: tumor region T5, tumor centre. These receptors were taken from a man between 40 and 49 years old with primary liver carcinoma and hepatitis B virus infection.

Details on this clonotype: Relative to the germline gene, one junction end is altered; a read error may explain this. V usage is TRBV11-1 and J usage is TRBJ2-3; either TRBD1 or TRBD2 may fit D (5 bases each). Germline values: CDR1 SGHAT, CDR2 FQDESV (reference sequence). This CDR3 region has 19 residues. The CDR3 reads CASSSGGSFVGARIDTQYF. The DNA of the CDR3 is TGTGCCAGCAGCTCTGGGGGAAGCTTTGTTGGAGCCCGCATAGATACGCAATATTTT.

This clonotype was counted at least ten times. The chain joins TRBV7-6 to TRBJ2-2; D is perhaps TRBD2 (5 bases). Germline V gene data show CDR1 as SGHVS and CDR2 as FNYEAQ. The V end lost 5 bases, the J end lost 6 bases, and 13 bases lay between the germline ends. The CDR3 has 14 residues. The CDR3 DNA follows: TGTGCCAGCAGCCCAACTAGTGTAGCCGGGGAGCTGTTTTTT. Translating gives CASSPTSVAGELFF.

This clonotype has at least ten counts. The V gene is TRBV11-2, the J gene TRBJ1-3, with D uncertain. The V end was cut by 5 bases, the J end by 2 bases, with 19 bases between. This CDR3 has 17 amino acids. Germline V gene sequence: CDR1 SGHAT, CDR2 FQNNGV. The CDR3 coding sequence is TGTGCCAGCAGCGTCTCCCATACCCGGGCCCCTGGAAACACCATATATTTT. Translating it yields CASSVSHTRAPGNTIYF.

Remarks on this clonotype: Germline is not matched at one junction end, which may reflect a read error. V gene TRBV27 combines with J gene TRBJ2-1; the match to TRBD2 covers 11 bases. Germline CDR1 is MNHEY and CDR2 is SMNVEV (reference sequence). This CDR3 is 16 amino acids long. The CDR3 loop reads CASSDLSGRGVNERFF. CDR3 sequence (DNA): TGTGCCAGCAGCGACCTTAGCGGGAGGGGAGTTAATGAGCGGTTCTTC.

Note on this clonotype: At one end the junction does not follow the germline gene, possibly because of a read error. This sequence joins TRBV13 and TRBJ2-1; D may be TRBD1 (5 bases). The CDR3 runs 16 residues. Germline CDR1 reads PRHDT; CDR2 reads FYEKMQ (reference sequence). CDR3 sequence reads: CATSLWVLGRGNEQFF. The DNA of the CDR3 is TGTGCCACCAGCTTATGGGTCCTGGGAAGGGGCAATGAGCAGTTCTTC.

As regards this clonotype: Without the conserved terminal phenylalanine or tryptophan, this CDR3 likely stems from a read error. The limits of the CDR3 on the DNA are not certain, so only TCRdb's listed CDR3 is given. The chain has TRBV28 and TRBJ1-1; no check of the table's D call, TRBD1, against the DNA was made. Germline assignment: CDR1 MDHEN and CDR2 SYDVKM. The CDR3 sequence runs 13 residues, both termini included. The CDR3 loop is CASSSPATGAGFL.

This clonotype was counted between two and nine times. The junction and the germline gene differ at one end; a read error may be behind it. Here the CDR3 reads CASSLGTSSYNEQFF. CDR3 in DNA: TGTGCCAGTAGCTTAGGCACGAGCTCCTACAATGAGCAGTTCTTC. V is TRBV7-3 and J is TRBJ2-1; D gene ambiguous. The CDR3 has 15 amino acids. Germline assignment: CDR1 SGHTA and CDR2 FQGTGA.

This clonotype is a singleton in its sample. The chain links TRBV11-3 to TRBJ2-1, with no clear D. The V end was cut by 1 base, the J end by 14 bases, with 15 bases between. CDR3 length equals 13 residues. CDR1 and CDR2 from the germline V gene are SGHNT and YENEEA. In DNA, the CDR3 is TGTGCCAGCAGCTTAGGCGTCTCGAACAATGAGTTCTTC. Its protein is CASSLGVSNNEFF.

A word on this clonotype: Since no conserved phenylalanine or tryptophan closes the CDR3, a read error is the likely cause. The chain combines TRBV28 with TRBJ2-7; D may be TRBD1 (6 bases). In germline, CDR1 is MDHEN, CDR2 SYDVKM. The CDR3 runs 14 residues. V was trimmed by 5 bases and J by 4 bases, leaving 15 bases between them. CDR3 loop: CASSAHRDHYEQYL. CDR3 DNA: TGTGCCAGCAGTGCCCACAGGGACCATTACGAGCAGTACTTG.

Comment on this clonotype: This may stem from a read error, because a much larger clone lies one nucleotide away. V is TRBV4-3 and J is TRBJ1-4, with D possibly being TRBD1 (6 bases). The CDR3 covers 14 residues. Germline loops: CDR1 LGHNA, CDR2 YSLEER. The CDR3 protein is CASSRGQRGERLFF. The CDR3 bases are TGCGCCAGCAGCCGCGGACAGAGGGGAGAAAGACTGTTTTTT.

As to this clonotype: An end of the junction does not agree with germline; a read error may underlie this. The V call is TRBV7-7, the J call TRBJ2-1, with TRBD1 identical over 9 bases. This CDR3 has 15 amino acids. CDR1 and CDR2 from the germline V gene are SSHAT and FNYEAQ (reference sequence). CDR3 nucleotide sequence: TGTGCTAGCAGCCGTGGGACAGGGACCAGCAATGAGCAGTTCTTC. Translated, it gives CASSRGTGTSNEQFF. The entire variable domain, with the rest obtained from reference TRBV7-7 and TRBJ2-1, is as follows: GAGVSQSPRYKVTKRGQDVTLRCDPISSHATLYWYQQALGQGPEFLTYFNYEAQPDKSGLPSDRFSAERPEGSISTLTIQRTEQRDSAMYRCASSRGTGTSNEQFFGPGTRLTVL.

To note about this clonotype: Germline is not matched at one junction end, which may reflect a read error. This chain joins TRBV5-1 and TRBJ2-1, with TRBD2 identical over 14 bases. The CDR3 is 16 amino acids. The germline gives CDR1 SGHRS, CDR2 YFSETQ. This chain's CDR3 is CASSMRTSGRPAEQSF. CDR3 bases: TGCGCCAGCAGTATGAGGACTAGCGGGAGGCCGGCTGAGCAGTCATTC.

Note on this clonotype: One end of the junction is discordant with germline, which a read error may explain. V usage is TRBV7-9 and J usage is TRBJ2-7; no firm D call. The CDR3 contains 16 residues. CDR1 is SEHNR and CDR2 is FQNEAQ in the germline V gene (reference sequence). For the CDR3, the DNA is TGTACCAGCAGCCCAAGCCATCACCTGAGCTCCTACGAGCAGTACTTC. It specifies CTSSPSHHLSSYEQYF.

As to this clonotype: The conserved closing phenylalanine or tryptophan is absent in this CDR3, likely reflecting a read error. This rearrangement joins TRBV5-4 to TRBJ2-5; 8 bases are shared with TRBD2. The CDR3 is made up of 15 amino acids. Germline lookup yields CDR1 SGHNT and CDR2 YYREEE (reference sequence). With V trimmed by 4 bases and J by 1 base, 6 bases remained unmatched. The CDR3 sequence: CASSGNTSGQETQYS. The CDR3 nucleotides are TGTGCCAGCAGCGGAAATACTAGCGGCCAAGAGACCCAGTACTCC.

This clonotype came up a few times. A much larger clone differs from this one at a single base, so this may be a read error. The chain is built from TRBV9 and TRBJ2-5, with 9 bases aligning to TRBD1. The CDR3 has 14 amino acids. Germline CDR1 and CDR2: SGDLS and YYNGEE. In DNA, the CDR3 is TGTGCCAGCAGCATACAGGGGGCCAGTGAGAGCCAGTACTTC. It encodes CASSIQGASESQYF.

This clonotype was seen at least ten times. A read error may be the cause here, since a much bigger clone is one base away. The chain couples TRBV2 to TRBJ1-1; D is unclear. In germline, CDR1 is SNHLY, CDR2 FYNNEI. CDR3 length: 11 residues. V was pared by 10 bases and J by 8 bases, with 14 bases between. The CDR3 loop is CANTNRAEAFF. Here the CDR3 DNA reads TGTGCCAACACCAACCGGGCAGAAGCTTTCTTT.

This sequence joins TRBV29-1 and TRBJ2-7; D unclear. Germline assignment: CDR1 SQVTM and CDR2 ANQGSEA. Deletions cut 7 bases from V and 10 bases from J, with 17 bases between. The CDR3 extends over 11 amino acids. CDR3 in DNA: TGCAGCGCGGGTTGGGGTAATCACCAGTACTTC. Translated, it gives CSAGWGNHQYF.

V usage is TRBV5-1 and J usage is TRBJ2-3; D unclear. Germline CDR1 reads SGHRS; CDR2 reads YFSETQ. This CDR3 contains 15 residues. Trimming took 0 bases from V and 0 from J, leaving 8 bases between them. The CDR3 sequence: CASSLANPSTDTQYF. CDR3 nucleotide sequence: TGCGCCAGCAGCTTGGCCAACCCCAGCACAGATACGCAGTATTTT. The full variable domain, in which reference TRBV5-1 and TRBJ2-3 provide the parts outside the CDR3, is KAGVTQTPRYLIKTRGQQVTLSCSPISGHRSVSWYQQTPGQGLQFLFEYFSETQRNKGNFPGRFSGRQFSNSRSEMNVSTLELGDSALYLCASSLANPSTDTQYFGPGTRLTVL.

As regards this clonotype: This clone may be a read error of a much larger clone one base away. The rearrangement uses TRBV7-9 and TRBJ1-1, with D perhaps TRBD1 (5 bases). Germline lookup yields CDR1 SEHNR and CDR2 FQNEAQ (reference sequence). The CDR3 consists of 11 residues. The CDR3 protein is CASSRGAETFF. The CDR3 DNA reads TGTGCCAGCAGTCGGGGCGCTGAAACTTTCTTT.

Details on this clonotype: One end of the junction varies from germline; a read error may be responsible. V is TRBV5-4 and J is TRBJ1-2; D is possibly TRBD1 (5 bases). Germline V gene data show CDR1 as SGHNT and CDR2 as YYREEE (reference sequence). CDR3 length equals 19 residues. The CDR3 DNA follows: TGTGCCAACAGCGTGGGTCTCGGTGGGGGACCCCAGGGCGGGCAGGGCTACACCTTC. This sequence encodes CANSVGLGGGPQGGQGYTF.

To note about this clonotype: At one of its ends the junction is not consistent with the germline gene, which may arise from a read error. This chain connects TRBV11-3 to TRBJ2-1; D not certain. This CDR3 is built from 14 residues. Germline lookup yields CDR1 SGHNT and CDR2 YENEEA. The CDR3 protein is CASSLGVSDDELFF. The CDR3 DNA is TGTGCCAGCAGCTTAGGCGTCTCGGACGATGAGCTGTTCTTC. The full variable domain, its missing parts supplied by reference TRBV11-3 and TRBJ2-1, is EAGVVQSPRYKIIEKKQPVAFWCNPISGHNTLYWYLQNLGQGPELLIRYENEEAVDDSQLPKDRFSAERLKGVDSTLKIQPAELGDSAVYLCASSLGVSDDELFFGPGTRLTVL.

This clonotype appeared a single time. The chain uses TRBV11-1 and TRBJ2-1; no reliable D call. This CDR3 contains 16 residues. Germline CDR1 is SGHAT and CDR2 is FQDESV (reference sequence). The ends were cut back, 6 bases at V and 1 base at J, with 16 bases in the middle. CDR3 loop: CASSPRVAKSYNEQFF. CDR3 nucleotide sequence: TGTGCCAGCAGTCCCCGGGTGGCGAAGTCCTACAATGAGCAGTTCTTC.

With regard to this clonotype: One end of the junction varies from germline; a read error may be responsible. The chain couples TRBV28 to TRBJ2-1; D gene uncertain. CDR1 and CDR2 (germline): MDHEN, SYDVKM. CDR3 length equals 13 residues. CDR3 sequence (DNA): TGTGCCAGCAGCTTGGGCCCCTTCAATGAGGAGTTCTTC. Translated, it gives CASSLGPFNEEFF.

Notes on this clonotype: One end of the junction is discordant with germline, which a read error may explain. The rearrangement joins TRBV7-9 to TRBJ2-6, with D tentatively TRBD1 (5 bases). The CDR3 runs 15 residues. The germline CDR1 and CDR2 sequences are SEHNR and FQNEAQ (reference sequence). This CDR3 is CANSPTSSGANVLTF. The DNA for the CDR3 is TGTGCCAACAGCCCAACGAGCTCTGGGGCCAACGTCTTGACTTTC.

Remarks on this clonotype: One end of the junction does not line up with germline, which may come from a read error. In nucleotides, the CDR3 is TGTGTCACCCAGGGGCCGCGCTCTGGGGCCAAGGTCCTGACTTTC. This encodes CVTQGPRSGAKVLTF. This sequence joins TRBV11-2 and TRBJ2-6, with D tentatively TRBD1 (6 bases). Germline V gene lookup returns CDR1 SGHAT and CDR2 FQNNGV. This CDR3 comprises 15 residues.

With regard to this clonotype: An end of the junction does not agree with germline; a read error may underlie this. This chain joins TRBV5-4 and TRBJ2-6, with a tentative D call TRBD1 (5 bases). This CDR3 contains 13 residues. The germline V gene encodes CDR1 SGHNT and CDR2 YYREEE (reference sequence). The CDR3 nucleotides read TGTGCCAGTAGTAGCTATGGGGCCAACGTCCCGACTTTC. Translating gives CASSSYGANVPTF.

A word on this clonotype: With a much larger clone just one base away, this may be a read error. The rearrangement joins TRBV5-1 to TRBJ1-6, with D maybe TRBD1 (6 bases). The length of the CDR3 is 15 residues. Germline-derived CDR1 and CDR2 are SGHRS and YFSETQ. This CDR3 is CTSTPEGQYNSPLHF. The CDR3 DNA is TGCACCAGCACGCCGGAAGGACAGTATAATTCACCCCTCCACTTT.

As to this clonotype: Relative to the germline gene, one junction end is altered; a read error may explain this. The chain is built from TRBV7-3 and TRBJ2-7; tentatively, D is TRBD1 (5 bases). CDR3 length: 12 residues. Per germline, CDR1 SGHTA and CDR2 FQGTGA. This CDR3 reads CASSFRVHDQYF. CDR3 DNA: TGTGCCAGTAGCTTCAGGGTCCACGACCAGTACTTC.